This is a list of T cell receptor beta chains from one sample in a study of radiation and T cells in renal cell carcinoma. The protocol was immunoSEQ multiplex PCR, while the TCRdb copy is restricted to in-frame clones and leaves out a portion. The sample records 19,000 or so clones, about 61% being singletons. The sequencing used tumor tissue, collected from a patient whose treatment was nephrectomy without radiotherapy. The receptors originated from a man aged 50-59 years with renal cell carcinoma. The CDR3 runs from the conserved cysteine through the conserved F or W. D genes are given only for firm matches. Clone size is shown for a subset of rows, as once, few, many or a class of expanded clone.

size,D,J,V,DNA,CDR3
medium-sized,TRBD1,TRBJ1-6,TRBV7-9,TGTGCCAGCAGCCCACGGACAGGGGACTCCTATAATTCACCCCTCCACTTT,CASSPRTGDSYNSPLHF
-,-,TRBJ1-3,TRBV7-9,TGTGCCACGGGCCAGGACCGGAATGGAAACACCATATATTTT,CATGQDRNGNTIYF
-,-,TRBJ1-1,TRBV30,TGTGCCTGGAGTGAAAGCGGGAAAGCTTTCTTT,CAWSESGKAFF
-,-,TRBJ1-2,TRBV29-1,TGCAGCGTTGACCGGGATGGCTACACCTTC,CSVDRDGYTF
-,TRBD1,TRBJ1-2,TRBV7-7,TGTGCTAGCAGCTTTGACTTGACAGGGGTCGGCTACACCTTC,CASSFDLTGVGYTF
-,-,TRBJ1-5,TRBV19,TGTGCCAGTACCTCACTAAATCAGGGGAAGGTTCAGCCCCAGCATTTT,CASTSLNQGKVQPQHF
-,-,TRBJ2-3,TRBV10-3,TGTGCCATCAGGGACAGTACAGGCACAGATACGCAGTATTTT,CAIRDSTGTDTQYF
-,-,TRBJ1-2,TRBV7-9,TGTGCCAGCAGCCGAGACGACAGGACCCTCCTAAGTGGCTACACCTTC,CASSRDDRTLLSGYTF
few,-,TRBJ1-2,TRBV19,TGTGCCAGTAGTATAAGTGTAGACAGCTATGGCTACACCTTC,CASSISVDSYGYTF
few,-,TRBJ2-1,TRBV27,TGTGCCAGCAGTTTGGGGGGGGCAGGTGAGCAGTTCTTC,CASSLGGAGEQFF
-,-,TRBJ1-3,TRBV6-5,TGTGCCAGCAGCCAGTGGGTCTCTGGAAACACCATATATTTT,CASSQWVSGNTIYF
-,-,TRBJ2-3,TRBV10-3,TGTGCCATCAAGGAAGCGGGTGGGTTAGATACGCAGTATTTT,CAIKEAGGLDTQYF
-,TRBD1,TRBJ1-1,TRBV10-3,TGTGCCTCCTTCGACAGGGGACACAACACTGAAGCTTTCTTT,CASFDRGHNTEAFF
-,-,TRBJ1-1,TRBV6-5,TGTGCCAGCAGTTACGACCAGCTTAACACTGAAGCTTTCTTT,CASSYDQLNTEAFF
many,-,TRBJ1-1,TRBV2,TGTGCCAGCAGTGAATCGCCAGGGAGGGGGAACACTGAAGCTTTCTTT,CASSESPGRGNTEAFF
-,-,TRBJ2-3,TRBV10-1,TGCGCCAGCAGTAACCGGGCCCAGAAGTTGACAGATACGCAGTATTTT,CASSNRAQKLTDTQYF